This T cell receptor beta chain was identified in a study of regulatory T cells in long-lasting Graves disease (dated by TCRdb to the early 2020s). Concerning the study at large: Newly diagnosed Graves' disease patients had taken antithyroid drugs for less than 3 months. This study used TCR sequencing and RNA sequencing of peripheral blood to compare persistent Graves' disease patients against newly diagnosed Graves' disease patients. The study was registered as a clinical trial and conducted in China. A total of approximately 35 samples underwent TCR sequencing: about 13 from persistent and about 20 from newly diagnosed Graves' disease patients. Study-level results and caveats: The study examined only peripheral blood because the primary lesion, thyroid tissue, could not be accessed. Compared with newly diagnosed patients, patients with persistent Graves' disease had lower TCR Shannon entropy and fewer highly expanded clones, which suggests clonal expansion. A larger number of public clonotypes was shared among persistent patients (approximately 2,600) than among newly diagnosed patients (roughly 930). Only the TCR beta chain was sequenced and analyzed. The authors acknowledged the small sample size as a limitation that may reduce accuracy.

This clonotype has at least ten counts. What this receptor recognizes is not known. No much larger clone exists at a distance of one base, and base qualities are not known. The sample's time point label, decoded: newly diagnosed GD, antithyroid drugs for less than 3 months. RNA was extracted from PBMCs in TRIzol for both TCR sequencing and RNA sequencing. The diagnosis of Graves' disease was made according to American Thyroid Association guidelines. The patients came from an endocrinology department in Xi'an, China. Each patient gave approximately 10 milliliters of peripheral blood, collected in an EDTA anticoagulant tube. Ficoll Paque Plus density gradient separation was used to isolate PBMCs, and no further T cell sorting was performed. An Agilent 2100 Bioanalyzer and agarose gel were used to check RNA quality, and a NanoDrop 2000 was used to measure RNA concentration. Libraries came from multiplex PCR. Reads for this sample came from an Illumina HiSeq 4000. CDR3 regions were amplified by Arm-PCR with iRepertoire HTBI primers to construct TCR beta libraries. Gel purification was performed on PCR products prior to sequencing. For the original study's pipeline: Gene usage analysis of CDR3 amino acid clonotypes used the 60 to 80 TRBV and 14 to 15 TRBJ segments found across samples. COPE and FqMerger were used to merge filtered high-quality paired reads into contigs. Contigs were aligned with BLAST to IMGT TRBV, TRBD and TRBJ reference genes, and CDR3 was defined per IMGT. Any clonotype with a frequency above 0.1% was counted as a highly expanded clone. Shannon entropy was used to measure repertoire diversity, and the Gini coefficient was used to measure V-J evenness. Clonotypes shared by more than one individual were considered public. Starting from the raw public reads, TCRdb applied fastp trimming at Q25, assembled clones with MiXCR and retained in-frame beta chains. Each entry is one CDR3 protein sequence, shown with its most common DNA and genes. The V and J calls come from TCRdb's annotation, not from the publication. Here the sample has roughly 420,000 distinct CDR3 sequences; around 15% occur a single time. The top ten constitute roughly 15% of the sample.

The same data also went into a second study, on T cells in Graves' hyperthyroidism and ophthalmopathy. As noted in the second study: Stable Graves' hyperthyroidism was defined as the absence of progression to ophthalmopathy over 18 months of follow-up. Hyperthyroidism patients were newly diagnosed, had a disease duration of under 2 months, and were aged 18 to 65 years. Patients with uncontrolled infections, other autoimmune diseases, pregnancy or lactation were excluded. Clinical symptoms, serum thyroxine and TRAb, thyroid ultrasound, and orbital computed tomography formed the basis for the diagnoses. The TCR CDR3 was subjected to a first round of RT-PCR using the HTBI primer set and the Qiagen OneStep RT-PCR kit. Blood samples also contained most of the expanded thyroid clonotypes (frequency above 0.001), which suggests that blood repertoires may reflect thyroid immune responses. A 13 V-J signature model separated ophthalmopathy from stable hyperthyroidism, with over 85% sensitivity and roughly 82% specificity in cross-validation and 80%/75% in testing. During validation, the model predicted progression to ophthalmopathy a median of roughly 7.1 months ahead of onset, with around 70% sensitivity and 72% to 85% specificity. To identify distinguishing TCR V-J signatures, a discovery cohort of about 95 patients was used, comprising 43 with Graves' ophthalmopathy and 57 with stable Graves' hyperthyroidism. Prospective prediction of ophthalmopathy was tested in an independent validation cohort consisting of roughly 19 hyperthyroidism patients and about 17 patients who later progressed to ophthalmopathy. The 100 or so discovery patients were divided at random into training and test sets in a 7:3 ratio. The study also compared thyroid tissue and blood T-cell repertoires from about six Graves' hyperthyroidism patients. After blood sampling, hyperthyroidism patients were treated with methimazole at a starting dose of 30 mg daily, and ophthalmopathy patients were treated with high-dose intravenous methylprednisolone. Libraries were constructed in a second round of multiplex PCR, after which size selection and purification were performed. Paired-end sequencing of the libraries was performed with 100 bp reads on an Illumina HiSeq2000. SOAPnuke was used to process the raw data, with reads discarded if the reads contained adapters or uncalled bases, had a mean Phred below 15, or lacked an exact constant-primer or identifier match. High-quality paired reads were merged with COPE v1.2.5, and unique nucleotide sequences were defined as clonotypes. Clonotypes were aligned to IMGT TRBV, TRBD and TRBJ reference segments using MiTCR v1.1. Analysis was restricted to V-J combinations with a frequency above 0.0001, which covered roughly 99% of repertoires. A TCS score was defined as the ratio between F50 (clonal expansion) and ExV (chaos), using BLOSUM62-based TCRdist between CDR3 peptides within each V-J. Welch's t-statistics and random forest reduced roughly 540 V-J features to 10 to 15, which were used in a naive Bayes classifier (R e1071). Sample size was not statistically predetermined, and investigators were not blinded to group allocation. The paper describes TCR Vbeta CDR3 sequencing of 140 or so peripheral blood samples, made up of 43 ophthalmopathy patients, around 78 hyperthyroidism patients and about 17 progressor patients.

This TCR was sampled from a woman aged 45-60 years with Graves disease. Donor details come from another sample of the same person, matched by shared clones. The input for sequencing was peripheral blood mononuclear cells (PBMCs), taken at new diagnosis, from a patient treated with antithyroid drugs.

The CDR3 here reads CASSFIRFNGYTF. The nucleotide sequence is given as TGTGCCAGCAGTTTTATCAGGTTCAATGGCTACACCTTC. This sequence uses TRBV12-3 or TRBV12-4 and TRBJ1-2; a confident D gene designation cannot be given. Including the terminal cysteine and phenylalanine, the CDR3 comprises 13 residues. The kept DNA is CDR3 alone, 39 bases in frame from the first base. V is reduced by 3 bases and J by 6 bases, leaving a spacing of 11 bases between them.